These 22 T cell receptor beta chains originate from one sample sequenced in a study of shared clonotypes between healthy human individuals. This table comes from immunoSEQ multiplex PCR, and its TCRdb copy is limited to in-frame clones, with some not included. The profile shows about 650,000 clones, nearly 97% of them singletons. Naive CD8 cells, CD45RO-negative and positively selected for CCR7, excluded terminally differentiated effector memory CD45RA+ cells. The sequencing input was naive CD8+ T cells sorted from blood. The receptors here all came from a woman aged 25-40 years in good health.

The chain has TRBV28 and TRBJ1-1; 7 nucleotides align to TRBD1. Trimming cost V 5 bases and J 11 bases; bases outside gene matches: 11. This CDR3 spans 13 amino acids. Per the germline V gene, CDR1 is MDHEN and CDR2 is SYDVKM. CDR3: CASSPPGGLGAFF. CDR3 DNA sequence: TGTGCCAGCAGTCCCCCAGGGGGACTGGGGGCTTTCTTT.

The chain is built from TRBV28 and TRBJ2-7; D possibly corresponds to TRBD2 (6 bases). V was clipped by 5 bases and J by 4 bases, with 15 bases between them. Germline CDR1 MDHEN, CDR2 SYDVKM. The length of the CDR3 is 14 residues. The CDR3 DNA reads as TGTGCCAGCAGTACCATCGGGACTTTATACGAGCAGTACTTC. Protein: CASSTIGTLYEQYF.

This clone was observed a single time. The chain recombines TRBV18 with TRBJ2-1; 7 nucleotides align to TRBD2. Germline CDR1 KGHSH, CDR2 LQKENI. V lost 11 bases and J lost 5; bases outside the gene matches: 6. This CDR3 contains 12 residues. Here the CDR3 DNA reads TGTGCCGCCGCGGGGGAAGACAATGAGCAGTTCTTC. Its protein is CAAAGEDNEQFF.

The chain couples TRBV2 to TRBJ2-1, with 10 bases lining up with TRBD2. The CDR3 length is 15 residues. Germline lookup yields CDR1 SNHLY and CDR2 FYNNEI. The ends lost 5 bases at V and 5 bases at J; junction bases unmatched: 6. CDR3 loop: CASSTWTSGDNEQFF. The CDR3 DNA sequence: TGTGCCAGCAGTACCTGGACTAGCGGCGACAATGAGCAGTTCTTC.

The V call is TRBV6-1, the J call TRBJ2-7, with 7 nucleotides matching TRBD1. The V gene's germline CDR1 is MNHNS and CDR2 SASEGT. With V trimmed by 2 bases and J by 1 base, 5 bases remained unmatched. The CDR3 covers 15 residues. The CDR3 reads CASSEHQGESYEQYF. DNA of the CDR3: TGTGCCAGCAGTGAACATCAGGGGGAATCCTACGAGCAGTACTTC.

The chain links TRBV11-2 to TRBJ2-1, with 8 bases fitting TRBD2. Germline CDR1 is SGHAT and CDR2 is FQNNGV. The V and J ends lost 4 bases and 5 bases, in that order; junction bases with no gene match: 10. The CDR3 sequence is 16 residues long. The CDR3 bases are TGTGCCAGCAGCTCACGGAGCGGGAGTAGGAACAATGAGCAGTTCTTC. Amino acid sequence: CASSSRSGSRNNEQFF.

V gene TRBV5-1 combines with J gene TRBJ1-2; no definite D call. The V end lost 1 base, the J end lost 4 bases, and 11 bases lay between the germline ends. Germline V gives CDR1 SGHRS, CDR2 YFSETQ. CDR3 size: 14 residues. The CDR3 loop reads CASSLNPGAYGYTF. The CDR3, as DNA: TGCGCCAGCAGCTTGAATCCAGGCGCCTATGGCTACACCTTC.

This clone has only one observation. CDR3 region: CASSLGPGQNYEQYF. CDR3 coding DNA: TGTGCCAGCAGCCTAGGTCCGGGACAGAACTACGAGCAGTACTTC. The chain recombines TRBV27 with TRBJ2-7; 7 bases are shared with TRBD1. Germline CDR1 is MNHEY and CDR2 is SMNVEV (reference sequence). This CDR3 has 15 residues. Trimming at V came to 6 bases and at J to 3 bases, leaving 11 bases not matched to a gene.

The chain carries TRBV5-6 and TRBJ2-7; D gene unclear. In germline, CDR1 is SGHDT, CDR2 YYEEEE. The CDR3 consists of 13 residues. V was cut by 2 bases and J by 5 bases, with 11 bases left in between. CDR3 coding DNA: TGTGCCAGCAGCTTAGGTCGCCACCACGAGCAGTACTTC. Protein: CASSLGRHHEQYF.

V and J are TRBV2 and TRBJ2-7, with D tentatively TRBD2 (6 bases). Trimming took 8 bases from V and 0 from J, leaving 17 bases between them. The germline V gene encodes CDR1 SNHLY and CDR2 FYNNEI. The CDR3 is 15 residues long. DNA for the CDR3: TGTGCCAGCCTACCTATAGCGGAGAGCTCCTACGAGCAGTACTTC. Translation: CASLPIAESSYEQYF.

This clone was recorded once. This CDR3 reads CASSERLPSYEQYF. CDR3 sequence (DNA): TGCGCCAGCAGTGAACGACTACCCTCCTACGAGCAGTACTTC. The rearrangement joins TRBV10-2 to TRBJ2-7; D might be TRBD2 (5 bases). V lost 3 bases and J 0 bases, leaving 9 bases between the germline ends. CDR3 length: 14 amino acids. Germline values: CDR1 WSHSY, CDR2 SAAADI.

This rearrangement joins TRBV5-1 to TRBJ1-5; a weak D match, TRBD1 (6 bases). This CDR3 is built from 13 residues. The germline CDR1 and CDR2 sequences are SGHRS and YFSETQ. V lost 0 bases, J lost 9 bases, and 10 bases lay in between. CDR3 loop: CASSLVGGGPQHF. In DNA, the CDR3 is TGCGCCAGCAGCTTGGTAGGGGGGGGGCCCCAGCATTTT.

This chain connects TRBV2 to TRBJ1-2, with a weak D call TRBD1 (6 bases). The CDR3 contains 13 residues. Germline values: CDR1 SNHLY, CDR2 FYNNEI. V was clipped by 8 bases and J by 5 bases, with 15 bases between them. The CDR3 nucleotides read TGTGCCAGCTTCCCGGGGGCAGAGTATGGCTACACCTTC. This encodes CASFPGAEYGYTF.

The chain recombines TRBV5-8 with TRBJ1-1, with TRBD1 matching 8 bases. The CDR3 is made up of 14 amino acids. Losses at the gene ends were 3 bases for V and 6 bases for J; bases not matched to a gene: 7. CDR1 is SGHTS, CDR2 YDEGEE, per germline. The CDR3 spells CASSSYQGASEAFF. DNA of the CDR3: TGTGCCAGCAGCTCCTACCAGGGGGCCTCTGAAGCTTTCTTT.

This chain connects TRBV7-9 to TRBJ2-6, with a weak D call TRBD1 (5 bases). This CDR3 region has 15 residues. The V end lost 2 bases, the J end lost 2 bases, and 7 bases lay between the germline ends. In germline, CDR1 is SEHNR, CDR2 FQNEAQ (reference sequence). CDR3 coding DNA: TGTGCCAGCAGCTTATCAGGGACTGGGGCCAACGTCCTGACTTTC. Protein: CASSLSGTGANVLTF.

The chain combines TRBV28 with TRBJ2-7, with D possibly TRBD2 on 6 matching bases. The CDR3 has 15 residues. V lost 3 bases to trimming and J lost 5 bases, with 17 bases between them. CDR1 is MDHEN and CDR2 is SYDVKM in the germline V gene. CDR3 in DNA: TGTGCCAGCAGTTTGCACCCCGGGGCTAGCGACGAGCAGTACTTC. Its translation is CASSLHPGASDEQYF.

This clone was seen once. The chain carries TRBV27 and TRBJ2-7; the D call may be TRBD1 or TRBD2 (5 bases each). The V gene's germline CDR1 is MNHEY and CDR2 SMNVEV (reference sequence). Trimming cost V 3 bases and J 5 bases, with 14 bases left between them. The CDR3 length is 14 residues. CDR3 coding DNA: TGTGCCAGCAGTTTTGGGCTCGGGACCCACGAGCAGTACTTC. This codes for CASSFGLGTHEQYF.

V gene TRBV27 combines with J gene TRBJ2-7, with a possible D match to TRBD1 (6 bases). The CDR3 is made up of 16 amino acids. Germline V gives CDR1 MNHEY, CDR2 SMNVEV (reference sequence). Between the trimmed V and J ends, which lost 2 bases and 2 bases, there was a span of 16 bases. The CDR3 loop is CASSLRTGTRAYEQYF. The CDR3 DNA reads as TGTGCCAGCAGTTTAAGAACCGGGACACGGGCCTACGAGCAGTACTTC.

The chain couples TRBV27 to TRBJ2-6; D uncertain. Trimming took 5 bases from V and 0 from J, leaving 5 bases between them. This CDR3 contains 14 residues. Germline V gene data show CDR1 as MNHEY and CDR2 as SMNVEV (reference sequence). The CDR3: CASSPASGANVLTF. In nucleotides, the CDR3 is TGTGCCAGCAGTCCGGCCTCTGGGGCCAACGTCCTGACTTTC.

The V call is TRBV11-3, the J call TRBJ1-1; 9 nucleotides line up with TRBD1. The germline gives CDR1 SGHNT, CDR2 YENEEA. This CDR3 spans 14 amino acids. With V trimmed by 7 bases and J by 1 base, 4 bases remained unmatched. The CDR3 DNA is TGTGCCAGCAACTCGGGACAGGGGAACACTGAAGCTTTCTTT. Its translation: CASNSGQGNTEAFF.

Only one count was recorded for this clone. The rearrangement links TRBV7-9 to TRBJ1-4, with no clear D. This CDR3 is built from 14 residues. Germline loops: CDR1 SEHNR, CDR2 FQNEAQ (reference sequence). The ends were cut back, 5 bases at V and 8 bases at J, with 15 bases in the middle. CDR3 DNA: TGTGCCAGCAGCCCTAGGACGGGCCGAGAAAAACTGTTTTTT. As protein: CASSPRTGREKLFF.

This chain joins TRBV7-9 and TRBJ1-4; D not resolved. Trimming left V 7 bases short and J 5 bases short, with 5 bases between. The V gene's germline CDR1 is SEHNR and CDR2 FQNEAQ (reference sequence). CDR3 size: 11 residues. The DNA for the CDR3 is TGTGCCAGCACCCAAAATGAAAAACTGTTTTTT. Translated, it gives CASTQNEKLFF.